This TCR beta chain was identified during a study of shared clonotypes between healthy human individuals. Measured with immunoSEQ multiplex PCR; TCRdb has only the in-frame clones, and not every one. The table has some 1.4 million clones, approximately 97% seen once. Germline values: CDR1 MGHRA, CDR2 YSYEKL. The V end lost 2 bases, the J end lost 0 bases, and 18 bases lay between the germline ends. CDR3 size: 18 residues. V usage is TRBV4-1 and J usage is TRBJ2-3; D perhaps matches TRBD1 (6 bases). What was sequenced was naive CD4+ T cells sorted from blood. The subset here: CD45RA+ positively selected. The source is a man aged 30 to 45 in good health. CDR3 coding DNA: TGCGCCAGCAGCCAAATCGCGCGGACAGTCTCTAGCACAGATACGCAGTATTTT. Amino acid sequence: CASSQIARTVSSTDTQYF.